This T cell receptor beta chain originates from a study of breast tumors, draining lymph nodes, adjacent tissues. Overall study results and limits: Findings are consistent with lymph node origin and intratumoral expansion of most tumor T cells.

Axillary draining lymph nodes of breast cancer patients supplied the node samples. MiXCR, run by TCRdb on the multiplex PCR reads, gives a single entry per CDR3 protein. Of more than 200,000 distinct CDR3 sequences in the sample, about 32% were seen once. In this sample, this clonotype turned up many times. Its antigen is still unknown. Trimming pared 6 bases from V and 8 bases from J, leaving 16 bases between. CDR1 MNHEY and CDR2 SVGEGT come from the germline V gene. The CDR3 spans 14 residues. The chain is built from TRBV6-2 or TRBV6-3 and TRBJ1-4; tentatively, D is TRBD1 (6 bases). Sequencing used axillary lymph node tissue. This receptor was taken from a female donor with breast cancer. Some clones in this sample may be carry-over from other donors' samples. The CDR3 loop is CASRDVGAEEKLFF. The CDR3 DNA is TGTGCCAGCAGGGACGTGGGGGCCGAGGAAAAACTGTTTTTT.